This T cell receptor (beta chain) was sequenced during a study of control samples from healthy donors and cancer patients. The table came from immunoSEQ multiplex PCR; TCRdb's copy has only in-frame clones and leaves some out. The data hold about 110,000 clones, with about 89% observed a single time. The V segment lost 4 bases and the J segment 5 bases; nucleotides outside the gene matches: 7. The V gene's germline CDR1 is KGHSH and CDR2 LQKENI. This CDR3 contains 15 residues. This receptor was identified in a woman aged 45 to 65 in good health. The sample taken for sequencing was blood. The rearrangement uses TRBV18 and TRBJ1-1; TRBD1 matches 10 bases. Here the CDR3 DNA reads TGTGCCAGCTCACGGGACAGGGGAGTAAGGACTGAAGCTTTCTTT. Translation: CASSRDRGVRTEAFF.